This is a list of T cell receptor beta chains from one sample in a study of CD8+CD57+ T cells in acquired aplastic anemia. TCRdb reanalysed the reads using MiXCR and keeps one entry per CDR3 protein. Here the sample spans more than 200,000 distinct CDR3 sequences, over 40% being singletons. The sample consisted of sorted CD4+, CD8+, or CD8+CD57+ T cells (not recorded which) from PBMCs. Every receptor here comes from a human donor with aplastic anemia. Each CDR3 is given with its conserved first and last residue. The order of the fields is CDR3 protein, CDR3 DNA, J gene, D gene, clone size, V gene. D genes are given only for firm matches. Clone size is stated in some rows and not others, as once, few, many or a class when expanded.

CASSQDSFRSQYF	TGTGCCAGCAGCCAGGACAGCTTCCGTTCGCAGTACTTC	TRBJ2-7	NA	many	TRBV5-8
CASSAGAGGPGDTQYF	TGTGCCAGCAGTGCTGGAGCGGGGGGGCCTGGAGATACGCAGTATTTT	TRBJ2-3	TRBD2	NA	TRBV2
CASSPPSVATNEKLFF	TGTGCCAGCTCACCACCGTCGGTTGCAACTAATGAAAAACTGTTTTTT	TRBJ1-4	NA	NA	TRBV7-2
CPSSERRGGNEKLFF	TGTCCCAGCAGCGAACGAAGGGGCGGGAATGAAAAACTGTTTTTT	TRBJ1-4	NA	NA	TRBV7-2
CSAVGQSIPYEQYF	TGCAGCGCTGTGGGGCAGTCCATCCCCTACGAGCAGTACTTC	TRBJ2-7	NA	NA	TRBV29-1
CAISERGGALDTQYF	TGTGCCATCAGTGAGCGGGGGGGGGCCTTAGATACGCAGTATTTT	TRBJ2-3	TRBD2	NA	TRBV10-3
CATSRDITGLSFF	TGTGCCACCAGCAGAGATATAACAGGGTTGTCGTTCTTT	TRBJ1-1	NA	NA	TRBV15
CASSFGVGAGKLFF	TGTGCCAGCAGTTTTGGGGTCGGTGCCGGAAAACTGTTTTTT	TRBJ1-4	NA	NA	TRBV27
CASSPVGQVGNTEAFF	TGTGCCAGCAGCCCAGTAGGACAGGTTGGGAACACTGAAGCTTTCTTT	TRBJ1-1	TRBD1	many	TRBV7-3
CASSPPGRGETYNEQFF	TGTGCCAGCAGCCCCCCGGGACGAGGAGAGACTTACAATGAGCAGTTCTTC	TRBJ2-1	NA	many	TRBV14
CASSEGREQFF	TGTGCCAGCAGTGAGGGGAGGGAGCAGTTCTTC	TRBJ2-1	NA	NA	TRBV25-1
CASRTRGKKNTEAFF	TGTGCCAGCAGGACGAGGGGGAAAAAGAACACTGAAGCTTTCTTT	TRBJ1-1	NA	many	TRBV6-5
CATSSDPGLRQGTQYF	TGTGCCACCAGCAGCGACCCGGGACTACGACAGGGGACCCAGTACTTC	TRBJ2-5	NA	NA	TRBV15
CATSSDRIDQPQHF	TGTGCCACCAGCAGTGACAGGATAGATCAGCCCCAGCATTTT	TRBJ1-5	NA	NA	TRBV15
CASSIRADTIYF	TGTGCCAGTAGTATAAGAGCGGACACCATATATTTT	TRBJ1-3	NA	few	TRBV19
CASSLLTGVDNEQFF	TGTGCCAGCAGCTTACTTACAGGGGTCGACAATGAGCAGTTCTTC	TRBJ2-1	TRBD1	NA	TRBV7-9
CASSYARRGKLTDTQYF	TGTGCCAGCAGTTATGCCCGTCGGGGGAAACTCACAGATACGCAGTATTTT	TRBJ2-3	NA	few	TRBV10-3
CASSYSKAVTYEQYF	TGTGCCAGCAGTTACTCGAAAGCAGTCACCTACGAGCAGTACTTC	TRBJ2-7	NA	once	TRBV6-6
CASSVGTDGTDTQYF	TGTGCCAGCAGCGTAGGGACAGATGGCACAGATACGCAGTATTTT	TRBJ2-3	NA	NA	TRBV9
CASSTRTGGYEQYF	TGTGCCAGCAGCACCCGGACAGGGGGATACGAGCAGTACTTC	TRBJ2-7	TRBD1	NA	TRBV9
CASRRGDRHTEAFF	TGTGCCAGCAGGCGTGGAGACAGGCACACTGAAGCTTTCTTT	TRBJ1-1	NA	many	TRBV6-5
CASSPVLANYGYTF	TGTGCCAGTAGTCCAGTCTTAGCTAACTATGGCTACACCTTC	TRBJ1-2	NA	NA	TRBV19
CASKHRVSGELFF	TGTGCCAGTAAACACAGGGTATCCGGGGAGCTGTTTTTT	TRBJ2-2	NA	NA	TRBV19
CSVPGRAEAFF	TGCAGCGTGCCGGGGAGGGCTGAAGCTTTCTTT	TRBJ1-1	NA	NA	TRBV29-1
CSARTGSGNQPQHF	TGCAGTGCTAGGACAGGGTCCGGCAATCAGCCCCAGCATTTT	TRBJ1-5	TRBD1	many	TRBV20-1
CASPWPTDTQYF	TGTGCCAGCCCCTGGCCCACAGATACGCAGTATTTT	TRBJ2-3	NA	many	TRBV6-2/TRBV6-3
CASAVEAGGYTF	TGTGCCAGCGCCGTGGAGGCCGGCGGCTACACCTTC	TRBJ1-2	NA	once	TRBV7-8
CASSMDRGDQAGELFF	TGTGCCAGTAGTATGGACAGGGGCGATCAGGCCGGGGAGCTGTTTTTT	TRBJ2-2	TRBD1	once	TRBV19
CASSQGDRGTQYF	TGCGCCAGCAGCCAGGGGGACAGGGGGACCCAGTACTTC	TRBJ2-5	TRBD1	NA	TRBV4-1
CASSASGGVGEQYF	TGTGCCAGCAGCGCCAGCGGGGGGGTAGGCGAGCAGTACTTC	TRBJ2-7	TRBD2	NA	TRBV9
CASSVSTDGELFF	TGTGCCAGCAGCGTCTCGACAGACGGGGAGCTGTTTTTT	TRBJ2-2	NA	NA	TRBV7-9
CASSTWGSNQPQHF	TGTGCCAGCAGTACATGGGGAAGCAATCAGCCCCAGCATTTT	TRBJ1-5	NA	many	TRBV6-5
CASSVQDTQYF	TGTGCCAGCAGCGTGCAAGATACGCAGTATTTT	TRBJ2-3	NA	NA	TRBV9
CASSGFAPLHF	TGTGCCAGCAGTGGTTTTGCACCCCTCCACTTT	TRBJ1-6	NA	NA	TRBV2
CASSVEVSTEAFF	TGTGCCAGCAGCGTAGAGGTCAGCACTGAAGCTTTCTTT	TRBJ1-1	NA	NA	TRBV9
CASSWDINQPQHF	TGTGCCAGCAGTTGGGACATTAATCAGCCCCAGCATTTT	TRBJ1-5	NA	many	TRBV12-3/TRBV12-4
CASSKTGSDNQPQHF	TGTGCCAGTAGTAAGACAGGGTCGGACAATCAGCCCCAGCATTTT	TRBJ1-5	TRBD1	NA	TRBV19
CATSSQTLLPYEQYF	TGTGCCACCAGCTCCCAGACCCTTCTCCCATACGAGCAGTACTTC	TRBJ2-7	NA	NA	TRBV15
CASSPCPTRTSGGTGELFF	TGTGCCAGCAGCCCCTGCCCCACACGTACTAGCGGGGGCACCGGGGAGCTGTTTTTT	TRBJ2-2	TRBD2	NA	TRBV7-3
CASSADSNYNSPLHF	TGTGCCAGCAGCGCGGACAGCAACTATAATTCACCCCTCCACTTT	TRBJ1-6	NA	NA	TRBV9
CATSGLAGEEVNYNEQFF	TGTGCCACCAGTGGACTAGCGGGAGAAGAGGTAAACTACAATGAGCAGTTCTTC	TRBJ2-1	TRBD2	NA	TRBV24-1
CASSSPGGRGRGGANVLTF	TGCGCCAGCAGCTCGCCAGGGGGGCGGGGGCGCGGTGGGGCCAACGTCCTGACTTTC	TRBJ2-6	NA	many	TRBV5-1
CASSLSGASYNEQFF	TGTGCCAGCAGCTTAAGCGGGGCATCCTACAATGAGCAGTTCTTC	TRBJ2-1	NA	many	TRBV7-3
CASSPGTGSYGYTF	TGTGCCAGCAGTCCCGGGACAGGGAGCTATGGCTACACCTTC	TRBJ1-2	TRBD1	NA	TRBV2
CSATQGREEKLFF	TGCAGTGCTACACAGGGGAGGGAAGAAAAACTGTTTTTT	TRBJ1-4	TRBD1	NA	TRBV20-1
CSARDLEGLGYEQYF	TGCAGTGCTAGAGATTTGGAGGGCCTGGGCTACGAGCAGTACTTC	TRBJ2-7	NA	NA	TRBV20-1
CATSDGVEQYF	TGTGCCACCTCGGACGGAGTTGAGCAGTACTTC	TRBJ2-7	NA	NA	TRBV10-3
CSARASSYSNQPQHF	TGCAGTGCTAGAGCAAGTAGTTATAGCAATCAGCCCCAGCATTTT	TRBJ1-5	NA	many	TRBV20-1
CASSYSPGRDEEKLFF	TGTGCCAGCAGTTACTCTCCAGGGAGGGACGAGGAAAAACTGTTTTTT	TRBJ1-4	NA	NA	TRBV6-5
CASSFTVRNSPLHF	TGTGCCAGCAGCTTCACAGTGAGGAATTCACCCCTCCACTTT	TRBJ1-6	NA	many	TRBV9
CSASKVGAGDEAFF	TGCAGTGCTAGTAAAGTCGGGGCAGGGGATGAAGCTTTCTTT	TRBJ1-1	NA	many	TRBV20-1
CASSTTGAEGSKEAFF	TGTGCCAGCAGCACAACAGGGGCAGAGGGTAGTAAAGAAGCTTTCTTT	TRBJ1-1	TRBD1	many	TRBV5-5
CASSRTSGVGDEQFF	TGTGCCAGCAGTCGTACTAGCGGGGTAGGGGATGAGCAGTTCTTC	TRBJ2-1	TRBD2	many	TRBV2
CASSPGTGWGETQYF	TGTGCCAGCAGCCCCGGGACAGGGTGGGGTGAGACCCAGTACTTC	TRBJ2-5	TRBD1	few	TRBV3-1
CSARDRSAKEQYF	TGCAGTGCTAGGGACCGTTCAGCGAAGGAGCAGTACTTC	TRBJ2-7	NA	once	TRBV20-1
CAISESQGIVGLGQDGNQPQHF	TGTGCCATCAGTGAGTCGCAGGGGATCGTGGGGTTGGGGCAGGATGGCAATCAGCCCCAGCATTTT	TRBJ1-5	NA	NA	TRBV10-3
CASSEAARDPSNQPQHF	TGTGCCAGCAGTGAAGCCGCACGGGACCCTAGCAATCAGCCCCAGCATTTT	TRBJ1-5	NA	NA	TRBV10-3
CASRGVQRAGGLTDTQYF	TGTGCCAGTAGAGGGGTACAGCGTGCGGGGGGGCTTACAGATACGCAGTATTTT	TRBJ2-3	TRBD2	many	TRBV19
CASSTGGNTDTQYF	TGTGCCAGCAGCACAGGGGGGAACACAGATACGCAGTATTTT	TRBJ2-3	TRBD1	many	TRBV5-8